What follows are 13 T cell receptor beta chains derived from one specimen sequenced in a study of blood T cell repertoires in COVID-19 (dated by TCRdb to the early 2020s). The library came from the immunoSEQ multiplex PCR assay. TCRdb carries this immuneACCESS record with in-frame sequences only. Its versions omit some clonotypes, under half of them owing to an unresolved V gene in the studies checked, with the rest unexplained. The sample contains about 230,000 clones, under 90% of them found a single time. About 4% of the sample lies in the top ten. Material: PBMCs or T cells enriched from blood (not recorded which). Receptors were obtained from a woman aged 25-40 years with acute COVID-19.

The chain has TRBV12-3 or TRBV12-4 and TRBJ2-2; 7 bases fit TRBD1. Germline trimming cut 6 bases from V and 5 bases from J; bases unmatched to any gene: 3. The CDR3 consists of 13 residues. The CDR3 region has the DNA TGTGCCAGCAGACAGGGGCAGACCGGGGAGCTGTTTTTT. It translates to CASRQGQTGELFF.

This chain uses TRBV4-1 with TRBJ1-1, with a possible D match to TRBD1 (5 bases). Trimming took 2 bases from V and 5 from J, leaving 12 bases between them. The CDR3 is made up of 14 amino acids. Germline-derived CDR1 and CDR2 are MGHRA and YSYEKL. The CDR3 DNA follows: TGCGCCAGCAGCCAAATTTCGGGGGGAACTGAAGCTTTCTTT. Translated, it gives CASSQISGGTEAFF.

This clone was recorded once. CDR3 protein: CARSLGRGASYNSPLHF. CDR3 DNA sequence: TGTGCCAGAAGCTTGGGGAGGGGGGCATCCTATAATTCACCCCTCCACTTT. The chain joins TRBV7-5 to TRBJ1-6. TRBV7-5 is assigned pseudogene status. This CDR3 region has 17 residues.

V and J are TRBV20-1 and TRBJ2-7, with unresolved D. The CDR3 sequence is 11 residues long. Germline V gene sequence: CDR1 DFQATT, CDR2 SNEGSKA (reference sequence). V shed 3 bases and J shed 6 bases, with 9 bases lying between them. The DNA of the CDR3 is TGCAGTGCTAGTTGGGCCTTCGAGCAGTACTTC. Protein product: CSASWAFEQYF.

The V call is TRBV10-2, the J call TRBJ1-1; TRBD1 aligns across 11 bases. The V gene end was trimmed by 6 bases and the J gene end by 6 bases; junction bases not matched to a gene: 18. The CDR3 consists of 18 residues. Germline CDR1 WSHSY, CDR2 SAAADI. For the CDR3, the DNA is TGCGCCAGCAGGGCACAAACCGGGACAGGGGGGAAGACCGCTGAAGCTTTCTTT. Amino acid sequence: CASRAQTGTGGKTAEAFF.

The chain joins TRBV30 to TRBJ2-1, with unresolved D. The CDR3 extends over 12 amino acids. Trimming stripped 5 bases from V and 1 base from J, with 6 bases between. The V gene's germline CDR1 is GTSNPN and CDR2 SVGIG (reference sequence). The CDR3 here is CAWFGSYNEQFF. CDR3 coding DNA: TGTGCCTGGTTCGGGTCCTACAATGAGCAGTTCTTC.

This rearrangement joins TRBV7-2 to TRBJ1-2; 10 nucleotides match TRBD1. Germline-derived CDR1 and CDR2 are SGHTA and FQGNSA. Unmatched junction bases numbered 4, after V lost 3 bases and J lost 0 bases. CDR3 length: 16 amino acids. The CDR3 is CASSFGTGVPNYGYTF. In DNA, the CDR3 is TGTGCCAGCAGCTTTGGGACAGGGGTCCCTAACTATGGCTACACCTTC.

This chain joins TRBV6-5 and TRBJ2-3, with TRBD1 identical over 7 bases. The CDR3 loop spans 15 amino acids. With 4 bases clipped from V and 5 bases from J, the junction kept 9 bases outside the gene matches. The germline CDR1 and CDR2 sequences are MNHEY and SVGAGI. DNA for the CDR3: TGTGCCAGCAGTTCCCAGGGGGTCCACGTAGATACGCAGTATTTT. Translating it yields CASSSQGVHVDTQYF.

The rearrangement links TRBV16 to TRBJ1-4; D gene unclear. The length of the CDR3 is 15 residues. Looked up from germline, CDR1 is KGHSY and CDR2 is FQNENV. V was cut by 1 base and J by 8 bases, with 14 bases left in between. The CDR3 loop reads CASSQFMGSGEKLFF. The CDR3 coding sequence is TGTGCCAGCAGCCAATTCATGGGGTCGGGAGAAAAACTGTTTTTT.

V gene TRBV4-1 combines with J gene TRBJ1-2, with no clear D. CDR3 length: 16 residues. V lost 0 bases to trimming and J lost 1 base, with 12 bases between them. CDR1 is MGHRA, CDR2 YSYEKL, per germline. The chain's CDR3 is CASSQDSAVDNYGYTF. The CDR3 DNA reads as TGCGCCAGCAGCCAAGATTCGGCGGTAGATAACTATGGCTACACCTTC.

This clone was seen only once. V and J are TRBV7-2 and TRBJ2-4; 10 bases map to TRBD1. The CDR3 consists of 19 residues. CDR1 SGHTA and CDR2 FQGNSA come from the germline V gene. The junction had 10 bases not matched to a gene; V was cut back by 1 base and J by 1 base. The CDR3 DNA is TGTGCCAGCAGCTTAGACCGGACAGGGGGAGCCCCCGCCAAAAACATTCAGTACTTC. Translated, it gives CASSLDRTGGAPAKNIQYF.

The chain combines TRBV3-1 (or the pseudogene TRBV3-2) with TRBJ1-3; TRBD1 matches at 7 bases. This CDR3 region has 16 residues. Germline V gives CDR1 LGHDT, CDR2 YNNKEL (reference sequence). V lost 4 bases to trimming and J lost 3 bases; unmatched junction nucleotides: 9. The CDR3 nucleotides read TGTGCCAGCAGCCGTGGTCAGGGGGGTTATGGAAACACCATATATTTT. This translates into CASSRGQGGYGNTIYF.

The chain has TRBV30 and TRBJ1-2, with a possible D match to TRBD1 (5 bases). CDR3 size: 14 residues. The germline V gene encodes CDR1 GTSNPN and CDR2 SVGIG (reference sequence). The V end was cut by 0 bases, the J end by 1 base, with 9 bases between. In DNA form, the CDR3 reads TGTGCCTGGAGTGTACCGGGGGGTAACTATGGCTACACCTTC. Residues: CAWSVPGGNYGYTF.